Following are 27 T cell receptor beta chains from one sample sequenced in a study of T cells in women clearing cervical HPV infection. Assay used: immunoSEQ multiplex PCR; TCRdb lists only in-frame clones, some missing. The sample's table shows about 44,000 clones. The specimen was blood buffy coat. These receptors were taken from a woman aged 18-69 years with a cervical HPV16 infection that either progressed to CIN3+ or cleared (not recorded which).

Regarding this clone: From the germline J gene comes the end of the CDR3, since the read stops 3 residues before it. The chain employs TRBV29-1 and TRBJ2-1; D unclear. The V end was cut by 2 bases, the J end by 6 bases, with 17 bases between. Germline CDR1 reads SQVTM; CDR2 reads ANQGSEA. The CDR3 extends over 15 amino acids. This CDR3 is CSVEQAGSFFNEQFF. CDR3 bases read: TGCAGCGTTGAACAGGCAGGCTCCTTCTTCAATGAG.

Details on this clone: The read ends 3 residues early relative to the CDR3; the germline J gene fills the gap. The V and J genes are TRBV7-2 and TRBJ2-7, with 7 bases aligning to TRBD2. CDR3 size: 14 residues. Per germline, CDR1 SGHTA and CDR2 FQGNSA. The V segment lost 0 bases and the J segment 5 bases; nucleotides outside the gene matches: 4. The CDR3 protein is CASSLAGGSHEQYF. The CDR3 bases that were read are TGTGCCAGCAGCTTAGCGGGCGGGAGCCACGAG.

Of note for this clone: The read finishes 3 residues shy of the CDR3 end, and the germline J gene is used to complete it. The chain has TRBV5-6 and TRBJ2-7; 7 nucleotides line up with TRBD1. Losses at the gene ends were 4 bases for V and 3 bases for J; bases not matched to a gene: 7. CDR1 is SGHDT and CDR2 is YYEEEE in the germline V gene. The length of the CDR3 is 14 residues. Partial CDR3 DNA: TGTGCCAGCAGCCCACAGACAGGGAACTACGAG. Its protein is CASSPQTGNYE. In full, the CDR3 reads CASSPQTGNYEQYF.

Notes on this clone: The observed sequence ends 3 residues before the CDR3 terminus, with the missing tail filled in from the germline J gene. This chain links TRBV11-2 with TRBJ2-5; 9 bases match TRBD1. This CDR3 region has 14 residues. The germline V gene encodes CDR1 SGHAT and CDR2 FQNNGV. V dropped 6 bases and J dropped 4; count of bases not matched to a gene: 6. The CDR3 reads CASSKTGGIETQYF. Partial CDR3 DNA: TGTGCCAGCAGTAAGACAGGGGGAATAGAGACC.

As concerns this clone: The read terminates 3 residues before the CDR3 end, so the remaining end is supplied by the germline J gene. V usage is TRBV20-1 and J usage is TRBJ1-2, with D perhaps matching TRBD1 (6 bases). This CDR3 comprises 12 residues. Looked up from germline, CDR1 is DFQATT and CDR2 is SNEGSKA (reference sequence). The CDR3 spells CSAYRAKVGYTF. The DNA read from the CDR3 is TGCAGTGCTTACAGGGCAAAGGTCGGC.

The sequenced CDR3 bases are TGTGCCAGCAGTGCAGGGACAGGGGGTCGCGGAGAGACG. It codes for CASSAGTGGRGET. Given in full, the CDR3 is CASSAGTGGRGETQYF. V gene TRBV6-4 combines with J gene TRBJ2-3; 11 bases agree with TRBD1. The sequence runs out 3 residues before the end of the CDR3; the remainder is reconstructed from the germline J gene. CDR3 length: 16 amino acids. CDR1 and CDR2 from the germline V gene are MRHNA and SNTAGT.

Notes on this clone: The read ends 3 residues shy of where the CDR3 ends; the end is completed using the germline J gene. The chain joins TRBV20-1 to TRBJ1-1; a weak D match, TRBD1 (5 bases). The CDR3 runs to 12 residues. Deletions cut 0 bases from V and 4 bases from J, with 6 bases between. Germline V gene lookup returns CDR1 DFQATT and CDR2 SNEGSKA (reference sequence). The CDR3: CSARDQGTEAFF. The covered CDR3 bases are TGCAGTGCTAGAGATCAGGGCACTGAA.

For this clone: The CDR3 extends 3 residues past the end of the read, so its final part is completed from the germline J gene. The chain is built from TRBV5-1 and TRBJ1-4, with TRBD1 matching over 9 bases. V lost 4 bases to trimming and J lost 7 bases; unmatched junction nucleotides: 5. CDR1 and CDR2 (germline): SGHRS, YFSETQ. There are 14 residues in the CDR3. The CDR3 DNA, read in part, is TGCGCCAGCAGCCCGGACAGGGGAAGTGAAAAA. Protein: CASSPDRGSEK. The CDR3 in full is CASSPDRGSEKLFF.

Remarks on this clone: Read coverage stops 3 residues before the CDR3 terminus; the germline J gene supplies the remainder. The rearrangement uses TRBV6-4 and TRBJ2-1; tentative D call: TRBD2 (5 bases). The germline gives CDR1 MRHNA, CDR2 SNTAGT. The CDR3 covers 14 residues. V was cut by 0 bases and J by 5 bases, with 8 bases left in between. The sequenced part of the CDR3 DNA is TGTGCCAGCAGTGACTCGGGCGGGCACAATGAG. Protein sequence: CASSDSGGHNE. In full, the CDR3 reads CASSDSGGHNEQFF.

Concerning this clone itself: The DNA ends 3 residues before the CDR3 does, and the rest of the CDR3 is filled in from the germline J gene. V is TRBV7-3 and J is TRBJ2-2; D gene uncertain. Per the germline V gene, CDR1 is SGHTA and CDR2 is FQGTGA. This CDR3 region has 14 residues. The V gene lost 3 bases and the J gene lost 2 bases, with 7 bases spanning the gap. Partial CDR3 DNA: TGTGCCAGCAGCTTGGGCAGAAACACCGGGGAG. It yields the protein CASSLGRNTGE. The full CDR3 protein is CASSLGRNTGELFF.

Concerning this clone itself: The read ends 3 residues before the CDR3 terminus; that terminus is restored from the germline J gene. J is TRBJ2-2 and V is TRBV18; D uncertain. Germline lookup yields CDR1 KGHSH and CDR2 LQKENI. The CDR3 consists of 13 residues. V lost 5 bases and J 2 bases, leaving 6 bases between the germline ends. CDR3 DNA (partial): TGTGCCAGCTCATCGACTAACACCGGGGAG. This codes for CASSSTNTGE. The entire CDR3 reads CASSSTNTGELFF.

This clone shows up as medium-sized (0.01 to 0.1%) by frequency. Read coverage stops 3 residues before the CDR3 terminus; the germline J gene supplies the remainder. This chain links TRBV7-9 with TRBJ2-7; D unresolved. This CDR3 comprises 12 residues. The germline V gene encodes CDR1 SEHNR and CDR2 FQNEAQ (reference sequence). The germline V and J ends were trimmed by 4 bases and 5 bases, with 9 bases remaining between them. The CDR3 is CASSYGRNEQYF. The DNA read from the CDR3 is TGTGCCAGCAGCTATGGGCGCAACGAG.

Turning to this clone: Read sequence stops 3 residues before the CDR3 end, and the germline J gene provides the missing end. The V gene is TRBV30, the J gene TRBJ1-2; TRBD1 might be the D (6 bases). In germline, CDR1 is GTSNPN, CDR2 SVGIG (reference sequence). CDR3 length equals 15 residues. The V gene lost 3 bases and the J gene lost 5 bases, with 19 bases spanning the gap. Incomplete CDR3 DNA: TGTGCCTGGAGAGAAACACGTGGACAGTTATATGGC. Amino acid sequence: CAWRETRGQLYG. The CDR3, in full, reads CAWRETRGQLYGYTF. Complete variable domain (other parts from reference TRBV30 and TRBJ1-2): SQTIHQWPATLVQPVGSPLSLECTVEGTSNPNLYWYRQAAGRGLQLLFYSVGIGQISSEVPQNLSASRPQDRQFILSSKKLLLSDSGFYLCAWRETRGQLYGYTFGSGTRLTVV.

Turning to this clone: The read ends 3 residues before the CDR3 terminus; that terminus is restored from the germline J gene. The chain has TRBV7-3 and TRBJ2-3; TRBD2 matches at 13 bases. CDR3 length: 16 amino acids. CDR1 is SGHTA and CDR2 is FQGTGA in the germline V gene. V dropped 5 bases and J dropped 1; count of bases not matched to a gene: 3. CDR3 in amino acids: CASSPGTSGGTDTQYF. The part of the CDR3 DNA that was read is TGTGCCAGCAGCCCCGGGACTAGCGGGGGCACAGATACG. The whole variable domain, remainder taken from reference TRBV7-3 and TRBJ2-3, is GAGVSQTPSNKVTEKGKYVELRCDPISGHTALYWYRQSLGQGPEFLIYFQGTGAADDSGLPNDRFFAVRPEGSVSTLKIQRTERGDSAVYLCASSPGTSGGTDTQYFGPGTRLTVL.

On this clone itself: The CDR3 goes on 3 residues after the read ends, and that part is filled in from the germline J gene. The chain combines TRBV19 with TRBJ1-6; weak D call: TRBD1 (5 bases). Germline values: CDR1 LNHDA, CDR2 SQIVND (reference sequence). CDR3 length: 14 amino acids. V was shortened by 7 bases and J by 8 bases, with 15 bases between the two germline ends. The CDR3 DNA, read in part, is TGTGCCAGTAAAATGAGGAGGGGTGATTCACCC. This codes for CASKMRRGDSP. The entire CDR3 protein reads CASKMRRGDSPLHF.

Notes on this clone: The CDR3 end falls 3 residues outside the read, so it is completed with the germline J gene. The J gene is TRBJ1-4, the V gene TRBV5-1, with D perhaps TRBD1 (5 bases). The CDR3 has 14 amino acids. V was shortened by 0 bases and J by 4 bases, with 7 bases between the two germline ends. Germline CDR1 and CDR2: SGHRS and YFSETQ. CDR3 DNA, as far as it was read: TGCGCCAGCAGCTTGGAAAGGGGTAATGAAAAA. It is translated as CASSLERGNEK. The CDR3 reads in full as CASSLERGNEKLFF.

Points on this clone: The CDR3 end falls 3 residues outside the read, so it is completed with the germline J gene. The genes are TRBV7-2 and TRBJ2-7; D gene ambiguous. Germline V gives CDR1 SGHTA, CDR2 FQGNSA. V was trimmed by 1 base and J by 4 bases, leaving 5 bases between them. This CDR3 comprises 12 residues. The covered CDR3 bases are TGTGCCAGCAGCTTAGGTTCTTACGAG. This encodes CASSLGSYE. The entire CDR3 sequence reads CASSLGSYEQYF.

Points on this clone: The DNA ends 3 residues before the CDR3 does, and the rest of the CDR3 is filled in from the germline J gene. The gene calls are TRBV5-1 and TRBJ2-5, with 8 positions matching TRBD1. The CDR3 is made up of 15 amino acids. Germline V gene lookup returns CDR1 SGHRS and CDR2 YFSETQ. V shed 3 bases, J shed 5 bases, and the junction held 9 bases outside the gene matches. The CDR3 region is CASSSPWTGSETQYF. Partial CDR3 DNA: TGCGCCAGCAGCTCACCCTGGACAGGGAGTGAGACC. Combining the CDR3 with reference TRBV5-1 and TRBJ2-5 gives the whole variable domain KAGVTQTPRYLIKTRGQQVTLSCSPISGHRSVSWYQQTPGQGLQFLFEYFSETQRNKGNFPGRFSGRQFSNSRSEMNVSTLELGDSALYLCASSSPWTGSETQYFGPGTRLLVL.

A note on this clone: Read coverage stops 3 residues before the CDR3 terminus; the germline J gene supplies the remainder. The chain has TRBV4-2 and TRBJ2-7; D call uncertain. The V gene lost 0 bases and the J gene lost 0 bases, with 6 bases spanning the gap. Germline CDR1 and CDR2: LGHNA and YNFKEQ. The CDR3 has 14 amino acids. The sequenced part of the CDR3 DNA is TGTGCCAGCAGCCAAGATCTGTACTCCTACGAG. Translated, it gives CASSQDLYSYE. The full CDR3 reads CASSQDLYSYEQYF.

A remark on this clone: Read data end 3 residues before the CDR3 end; the end is taken from the germline J gene. The V gene is TRBV7-9, the J gene TRBJ1-1, with TRBD1 identical over 7 bases. Per germline, CDR1 SEHNR and CDR2 FQNEAQ (reference sequence). The CDR3 has 15 amino acids. The CDR3 sequence is CASSPGTASYNEAFF. CDR3 bases read: TGTGCCAGCAGCCCCGGGACAGCCTCCTACAATGAG.

CDR3 region: CASTRPAGGPDTQYF. Incomplete CDR3 DNA: TGTGCCAGCACCCGACCAGCGGGGGGGCCCGATACG. V gene TRBV28 combines with J gene TRBJ2-3, with 10 bases fitting TRBD2. The CDR3 end falls 3 residues outside the read, so it is completed with the germline J gene. This CDR3 region has 15 residues. V lost 7 bases, J lost 6 bases, and 10 bases stayed unmatched. Germline CDR1 reads MDHEN; CDR2 reads SYDVKM.

Points on this clone: The read ends 3 residues early relative to the CDR3; the germline J gene fills the gap. V gene TRBV29-1 combines with J gene TRBJ2-3, with D possibly being TRBD1 (6 bases). The CDR3 extends over 15 amino acids. Per germline, CDR1 SQVTM and CDR2 ANQGSEA. V dropped 5 bases and J dropped 0 bases, with 15 bases sitting between them. CDR3 DNA (partial): TGCAGCGTTACCTGGGGGCACAAAAGCACAGATACG. It specifies CSVTWGHKSTDT. The CDR3, in full, reads CSVTWGHKSTDTQYF.

Note on this clone: With the read ending 3 residues before the CDR3 end, the germline J gene is used to fill in that end. The rearrangement joins TRBV10-3 to TRBJ2-5; the match to TRBD1 covers 10 bases. The CDR3 is made up of 15 amino acids. Looked up from germline, CDR1 is ENHRY and CDR2 is SYGVKD. The trim removed 5 bases at V and 3 bases at J, leaving 6 bases unmatched. The sequenced CDR3 bases are TGTGCCATCAGTCTCGGGACAGGGGTAGAAGAGACC. Translating gives CAISLGTGVEET. The entire CDR3 protein is CAISLGTGVEETQYF.

The covered CDR3 bases are TGTGCCTGGAGTTTGCGGACTAGCTCCAATGAG. Amino acid sequence: CAWSLRTSSNE. The CDR3 in its entirety is CAWSLRTSSNEQFF. J is TRBJ2-1 and V is TRBV30; 8 bases fit TRBD2. The read is 3 residues too short to cover the CDR3 end, so that end is filled in from the germline J gene. V lost 2 bases and J lost 6; bases outside the gene matches: 6. The CDR3 length is 14 residues. Germline CDR1 reads GTSNPN; CDR2 reads SVGIG (reference sequence).

CDR3 DNA (partial): TGTGCCACCCGTACAGGGGTGAACACTGAA. It is translated as CATRTGVNTE. The whole CDR3 sequence reads CATRTGVNTEAFF. The V gene is TRBV6-2 or TRBV6-3, the J gene TRBJ1-1; 7 bases match TRBD1. The read gets to within 3 residues of the CDR3 end, and the germline J gene fills in the rest. CDR3 size: 13 residues. Germline values: CDR1 MNHEY, CDR2 SVGEGT. V shed 10 bases and J 0 bases; nucleotides not matched to a gene: 5.

Note on this clone: The read falls 3 residues short of the CDR3 end, and the missing part is taken from the germline J gene. This rearrangement joins TRBV20-1 to TRBJ2-1; TRBD2 agrees at 8 bases. V lost 1 base, J lost 8 bases, and 7 bases stayed unmatched. The CDR3 consists of 14 residues. From germline, CDR1 is DFQATT and CDR2 SNEGSKA (reference sequence). CDR3 residues: CSARAAGGKDEQFF. The sequenced part of the CDR3 DNA is TGCAGTGCTAGAGCTGCGGGGGGCAAGGATGAG.

On this clone: The read terminates 3 residues before the CDR3 end, so the remaining end is supplied by the germline J gene. The chain has TRBV2 and TRBJ2-7; TRBD2 aligns across 10 bases. Germline CDR1 reads SNHLY; CDR2 reads FYNNEI. V shed 6 bases, J shed 6 bases, and the junction held 5 bases outside the gene matches. The CDR3 sequence is 13 residues long. CDR3 residues: CASRMSGGAEQYF. The sequenced CDR3 bases are TGTGCCAGCAGGATGAGCGGGGGGGCCGAG.